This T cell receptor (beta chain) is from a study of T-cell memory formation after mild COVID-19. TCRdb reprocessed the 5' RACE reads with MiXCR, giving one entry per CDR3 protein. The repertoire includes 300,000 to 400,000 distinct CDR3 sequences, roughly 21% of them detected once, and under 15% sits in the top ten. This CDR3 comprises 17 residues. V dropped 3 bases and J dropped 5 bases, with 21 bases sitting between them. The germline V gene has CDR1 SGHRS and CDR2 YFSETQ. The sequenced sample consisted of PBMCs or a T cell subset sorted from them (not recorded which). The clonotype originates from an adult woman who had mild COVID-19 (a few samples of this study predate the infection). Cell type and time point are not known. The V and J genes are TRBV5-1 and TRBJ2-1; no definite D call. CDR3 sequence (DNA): TGCGCCAGCAGCTGGAATTTAGCTCAAGGGCATAACAATGAGCAGTTCTTC. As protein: CASSWNLAQGHNNEQFF.